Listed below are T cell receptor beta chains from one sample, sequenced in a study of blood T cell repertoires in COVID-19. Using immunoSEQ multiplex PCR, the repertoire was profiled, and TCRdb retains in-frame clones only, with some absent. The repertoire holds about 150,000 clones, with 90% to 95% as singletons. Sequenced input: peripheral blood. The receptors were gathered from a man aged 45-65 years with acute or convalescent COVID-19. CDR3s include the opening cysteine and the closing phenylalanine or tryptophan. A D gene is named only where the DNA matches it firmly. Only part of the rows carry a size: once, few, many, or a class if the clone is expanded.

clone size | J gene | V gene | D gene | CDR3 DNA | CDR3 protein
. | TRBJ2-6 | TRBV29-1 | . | TGCAGCGTTGAAGATCAGTCGGCCCTTAGCGGCTGGGCCAACGTCCTGACTTTC | CSVEDQSALSGWANVLTF
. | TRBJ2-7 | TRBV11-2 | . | TGTGCCAGCTCCCCTGGAGGGAGCTACGAGCAGTACTTC | CASSPGGSYEQYF
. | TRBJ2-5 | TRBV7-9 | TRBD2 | TGTGCCAGCAGCCCAACTAGCGGCCAAGAGACCCAGTACTTC | CASSPTSGQETQYF
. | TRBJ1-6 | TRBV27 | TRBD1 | TGTGCCAGCAGTTTCACAGGGGGCGCAGGATCCTATAATTCACCCCTCCACTTT | CASSFTGGAGSYNSPLHF
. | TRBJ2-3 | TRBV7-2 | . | TGTGCCAGCAGCTGGACAGACACAGATACGCAGTATTTT | CASSWTDTDTQYF
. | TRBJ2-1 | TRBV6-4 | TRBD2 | TGTGCCAGCTCCCCGAGAGCGGGACCCTACAATGAGCAGTTCTTC | CASSPRAGPYNEQFF
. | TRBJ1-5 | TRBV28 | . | TGTGCCAGCTGGGCGGGATACAATCAGCCCCAGCATTTT | CASWAGYNQPQHF
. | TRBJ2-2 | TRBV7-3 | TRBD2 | TGTGCCAGCAGCATCACTAGCGGGGGATACACCGGGGAGCTGTTTTTT | CASSITSGGYTGELFF
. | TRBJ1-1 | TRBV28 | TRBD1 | TGTGCCAGCACCCTAGGGGACAGGGCGAACACTGAAGCTTTCTTT | CASTLGDRANTEAFF
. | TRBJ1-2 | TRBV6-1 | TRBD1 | TGTGCCAGCAGTGAGCCGGGACAGGGGAACTATGGCTACACCTTC | CASSEPGQGNYGYTF
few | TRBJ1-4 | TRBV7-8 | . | TGTGCCAGCAGCTTCCAGGGAATAAATGAAAAACTGTTTTTT | CASSFQGINEKLFF
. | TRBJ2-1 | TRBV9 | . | TGTGCCAGCAGCCCCCGAGACATCGCCTACAATGAGCAGTTCTTC | CASSPRDIAYNEQFF
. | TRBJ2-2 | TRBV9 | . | TGTGCTTCCCAGACTTCCCCCGGGGAGCTGTTTTTT | CASQTSPGELFF
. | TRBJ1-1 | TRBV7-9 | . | TGTGCCAGCAGCTTAAGCGGGCAGTCCCCAGCGGACACTGAAGCTTTCTTT | CASSLSGQSPADTEAFF
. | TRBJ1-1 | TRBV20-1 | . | TGCAGTGCCAGGTGGGACACTGAAGCTTTCTTT | CSARWDTEAFF
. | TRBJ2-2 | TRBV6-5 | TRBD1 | TGTGCCAGCAAAAAGGACAGGATAAGATACGGGGAGCTGTTTTTT | CASKKDRIRYGELFF
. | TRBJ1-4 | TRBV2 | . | TGTGCCAGCAGTCTGCGCCAAAATGAAAAACTGTTTTTT | CASSLRQNEKLFF
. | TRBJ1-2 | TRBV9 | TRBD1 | TGTGCCAGCAGCAGGGGACAGGGGACCTCCTATGGCTACACCTTC | CASSRGQGTSYGYTF
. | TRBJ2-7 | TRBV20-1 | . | TGCAGTGCTAGTTCAGGGCACGAGCAGTACTTC | CSASSGHEQYF
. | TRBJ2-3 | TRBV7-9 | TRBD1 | TGTGCCAGCAGCCATTGGGGACAGGTGAGCACAGATACGCAGTATTTT | CASSHWGQVSTDTQYF
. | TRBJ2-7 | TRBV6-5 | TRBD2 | TGTGCCAGCAGTTACTCTGGACTAGCGGGAGCCTACGAGCAGTACTTC | CASSYSGLAGAYEQYF
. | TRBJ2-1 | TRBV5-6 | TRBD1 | TGTGCCAGCAGCTCGACAGGGTGGGGGTCCTACAATGAGCAGTTCTTC | CASSSTGWGSYNEQFF
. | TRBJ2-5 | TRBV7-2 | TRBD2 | TGTGCCAGCAGCTCGGGACTAGCACTACAAGAGACCCAGTACTTC | CASSSGLALQETQYF
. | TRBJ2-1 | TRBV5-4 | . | TGTGCCAGCAGCTTGGACGGACAGTTTTTCCATGAGCAGTTCTTC | CASSLDGQFFHEQFF
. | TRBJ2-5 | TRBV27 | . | TGTGCCAGCACCACCGGGTCGGGGGGCCCTGAGACCCAGTACTTC | CASTTGSGGPETQYF
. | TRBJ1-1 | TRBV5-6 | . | TGTGCCAGCAGCCCGACAGGGAACACTGAAGCTTTCTTT | CASSPTGNTEAFF
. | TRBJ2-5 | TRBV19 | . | TGTGCCAGTAGTCCTCACTCATTAGAGACCCAGTACTTC | CASSPHSLETQYF
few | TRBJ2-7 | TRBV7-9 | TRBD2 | TGTGCCAGCAGCTTCGGGGGGACCTACGAGCAGTACTTC | CASSFGGTYEQYF
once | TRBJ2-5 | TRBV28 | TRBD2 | TGTGCCAGCAGGAGAGGGCCCCTATCGGGCGGGAGCTGGGAGACCCAGTACTTC | CASRRGPLSGGSWETQYF
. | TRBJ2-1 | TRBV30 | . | TGTGCCTGGAGTATCGCCGACAGGTCAGGGCCCTACAATGAGCAGTTCTTC | CAWSIADRSGPYNEQFF
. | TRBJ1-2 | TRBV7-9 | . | TGTGCCAGCAGCTCCGACAGGACCTATGGCTACACCTTC | CASSSDRTYGYTF
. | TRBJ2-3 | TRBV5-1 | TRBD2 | TGCGCCAGCAGAAGACTAGCGGGGGGACCAGATACGCAGTATTTT | CASRRLAGGPDTQYF
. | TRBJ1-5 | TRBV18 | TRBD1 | TGTGCCAGCTCACCCACTAGACAGGGAGTAGAAAATCAGCCCCAGCATTTT | CASSPTRQGVENQPQHF
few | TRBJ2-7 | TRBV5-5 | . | TGTGCCAGCAGCTTGGAGTGGACTACCTCCTACGAGCAGTACTTC | CASSLEWTTSYEQYF
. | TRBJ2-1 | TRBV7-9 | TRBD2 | TGTGCCAGCAGCCCTTTAGCGGGAGGGTTGGATGAGCAGTTCTTC | CASSPLAGGLDEQFF
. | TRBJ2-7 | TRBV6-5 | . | TGTGCCAGCAGTTACGGCCAGGGGCTCGGCGAGCAGTACTTC | CASSYGQGLGEQYF
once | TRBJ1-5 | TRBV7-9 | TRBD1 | TGTGCCAGCAGCCCCGGACAGGGGGATGGTCAGCCCCAGCATTTT | CASSPGQGDGQPQHF
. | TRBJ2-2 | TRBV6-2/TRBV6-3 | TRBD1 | TGTGCCAGCAGCGATGGGGACAGGGGTGGAACCGGGGAGCTGTTTTTT | CASSDGDRGGTGELFF
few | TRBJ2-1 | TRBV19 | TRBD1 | TGTGCCAGTAGTATAGCGGGACAGGGGGCCTACAATGAGCAGTTCTTC | CASSIAGQGAYNEQFF
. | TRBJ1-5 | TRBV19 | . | TGTGCCAGTAGTATGTCAGGGCGCGGTCAGCCCCAGCATTTT | CASSMSGRGQPQHF
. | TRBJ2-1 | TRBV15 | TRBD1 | TGTGCCACCAGCAGAGAGGGACAGGGGGGCAATGAGCAGTTCTTC | CATSREGQGGNEQFF
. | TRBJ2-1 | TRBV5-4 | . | TGTGCCAGCAGCTCCGGGGCTCCTAGCGACTACAATGAGCAGTTCTTC | CASSSGAPSDYNEQFF
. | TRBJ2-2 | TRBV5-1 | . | TGCGCCAGCAGCCGACCCCCTGGACACCCTGTGGACACCGGGGAGCTGTTTTTT | CASSRPPGHPVDTGELFF
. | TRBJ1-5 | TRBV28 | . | TGTGCCAGCAGTGCTTATGCAGTAGACAGATATCAGCCCCAGCATTTT | CASSAYAVDRYQPQHF
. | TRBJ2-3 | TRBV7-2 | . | TGTGCCAGCAGCCTAGCACAGGGTTACACAGATACGCAGTATTTT | CASSLAQGYTDTQYF
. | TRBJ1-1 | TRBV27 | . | TGTGCCAGCAGTCTCTCGACAGAATACACTGAAGCTTTCTTT | CASSLSTEYTEAFF
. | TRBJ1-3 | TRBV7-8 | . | TGTGCCAGCAGCTCTGATTCAGGTTACACCATATATTTT | CASSSDSGYTIYF
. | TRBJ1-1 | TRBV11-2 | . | TGTGCCAGCAGCTTATCGGGCAGGGGAGTCACTGAAGCTTTCTTT | CASSLSGRGVTEAFF